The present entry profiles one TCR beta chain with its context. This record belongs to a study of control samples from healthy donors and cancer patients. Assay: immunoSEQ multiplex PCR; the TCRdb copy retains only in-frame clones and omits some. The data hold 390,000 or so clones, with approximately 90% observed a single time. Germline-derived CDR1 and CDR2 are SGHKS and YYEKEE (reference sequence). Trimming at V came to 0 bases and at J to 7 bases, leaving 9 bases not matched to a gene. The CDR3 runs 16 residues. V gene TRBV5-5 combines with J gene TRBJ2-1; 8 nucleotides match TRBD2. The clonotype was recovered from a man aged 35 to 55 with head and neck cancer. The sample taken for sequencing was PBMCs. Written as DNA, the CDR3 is TGTGCCAGCAGCTTGGGTGTGGGCGGGGGGCCGAATGAGCAGTTCTTC. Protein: CASSLGVGGGPNEQFF.